Detailed here is one TCR beta chain. CDR1 SGHAT and CDR2 FQNNGV come from the germline V gene. This CDR3 has 16 residues. Trimming at V came to 7 bases and at J to 0 bases, leaving 11 bases not matched to a gene. These data belong to a study of T cell responses to AZD1222 COVID-19 vaccine. Clones were sequenced by immunoSEQ multiplex PCR, and TCRdb holds only the in-frame ones, with some missing. There are roughly 130,000 clones in the sample; around 93% occur only once, and 2.8% lies in the top ten. V and J are TRBV11-2 and TRBJ1-1; TRBD1 matches 7 bases. The receptor was isolated from an adult in good health. The source material was peripheral blood, sampled on day 0 of AZD1222 vaccination. The CDR3 region is CASTRGAGAMNTEAFF. CDR3 bases: TGTGCCAGCACCAGGGGGGCGGGGGCAATGAACACTGAAGCTTTCTTT. Looking up the rest from reference TRBV11-2 and TRBJ1-1 gives the full variable domain: EAGVAQSPRYKIIEKRQSVAFWCNPISGHATLYWYQQILGQGPKLLIQFQNNGVVDDSQLPKDRFSAERLKGVDSTLKIQPAKLEDSAVYLCASTRGAGAMNTEAFFGQGTRLTVV.